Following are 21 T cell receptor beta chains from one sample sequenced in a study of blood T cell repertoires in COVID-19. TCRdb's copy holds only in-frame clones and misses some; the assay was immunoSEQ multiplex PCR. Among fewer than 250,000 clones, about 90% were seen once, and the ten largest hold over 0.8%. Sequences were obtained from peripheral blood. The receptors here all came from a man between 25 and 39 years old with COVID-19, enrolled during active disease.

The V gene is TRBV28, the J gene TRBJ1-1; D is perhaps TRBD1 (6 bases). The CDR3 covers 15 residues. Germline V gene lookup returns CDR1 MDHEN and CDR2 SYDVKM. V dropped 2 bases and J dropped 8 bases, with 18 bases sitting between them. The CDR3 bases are TGTGCCAGCAGTTTAGGGATGGGACACAGGATAGAAGCTTTCTTT. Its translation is CASSLGMGHRIEAFF.

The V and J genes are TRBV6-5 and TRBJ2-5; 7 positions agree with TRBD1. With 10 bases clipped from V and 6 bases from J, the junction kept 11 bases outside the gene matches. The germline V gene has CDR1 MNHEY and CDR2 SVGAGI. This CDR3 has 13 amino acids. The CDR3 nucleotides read TGTGCCATAAGAACGAGGGGGCGGCAGACCCAGTACTTC. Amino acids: CAIRTRGRQTQYF.

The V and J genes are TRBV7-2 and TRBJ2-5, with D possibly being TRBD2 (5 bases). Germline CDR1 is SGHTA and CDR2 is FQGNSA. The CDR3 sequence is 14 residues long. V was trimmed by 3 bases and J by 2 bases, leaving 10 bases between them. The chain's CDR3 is CASSFDRGQETQYF. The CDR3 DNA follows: TGTGCCAGCAGCTTTGACCGAGGGCAAGAGACCCAGTACTTC.

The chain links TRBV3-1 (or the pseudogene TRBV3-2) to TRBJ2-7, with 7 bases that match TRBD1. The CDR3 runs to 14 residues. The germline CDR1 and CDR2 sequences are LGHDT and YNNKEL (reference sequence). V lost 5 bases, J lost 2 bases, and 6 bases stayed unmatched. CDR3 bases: TGTGCCAGCAGCTTCGACAGGGCGGCCTACGAGCAGTACTTC. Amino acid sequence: CASSFDRAAYEQYF.

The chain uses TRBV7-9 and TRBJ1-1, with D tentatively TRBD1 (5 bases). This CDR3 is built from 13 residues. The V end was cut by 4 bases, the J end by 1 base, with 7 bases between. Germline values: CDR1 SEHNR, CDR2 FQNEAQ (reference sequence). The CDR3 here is CASSWGGNTEAFF. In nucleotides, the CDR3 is TGTGCCAGCAGCTGGGGGGGGAACACTGAAGCTTTCTTT.

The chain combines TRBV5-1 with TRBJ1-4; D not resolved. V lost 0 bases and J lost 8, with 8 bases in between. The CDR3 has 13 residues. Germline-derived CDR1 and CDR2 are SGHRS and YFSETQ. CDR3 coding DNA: TGCGCCAGCAGCTTGGGGTCGGGGGAAAAACTGTTTTTT. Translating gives CASSLGSGEKLFF.

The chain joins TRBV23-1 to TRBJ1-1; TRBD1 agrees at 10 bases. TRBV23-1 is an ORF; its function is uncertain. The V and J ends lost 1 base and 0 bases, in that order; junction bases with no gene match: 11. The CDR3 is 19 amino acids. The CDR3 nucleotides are TGCGCCAGCAGTCAATGTTCCCGGGACAGGGGCCCTATGAACACTGAAGCTTTCTTT. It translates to CASSQCSRDRGPMNTEAFF.

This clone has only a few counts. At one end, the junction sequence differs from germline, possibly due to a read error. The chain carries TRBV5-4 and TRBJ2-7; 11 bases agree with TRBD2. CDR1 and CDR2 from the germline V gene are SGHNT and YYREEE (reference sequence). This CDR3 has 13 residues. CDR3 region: CASSLTSGGRRRF. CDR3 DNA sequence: TGTGCCAGCAGCCTTACTAGCGGGGGCCGACGGAGGTTC.

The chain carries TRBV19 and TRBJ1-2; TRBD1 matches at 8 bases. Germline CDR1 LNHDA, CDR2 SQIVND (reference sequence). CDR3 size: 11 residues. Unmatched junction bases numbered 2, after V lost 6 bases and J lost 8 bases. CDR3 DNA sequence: TGTGCCAGTAGCCAGGGGGCGGGCTACACCTTC. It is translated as CASSQGAGYTF.

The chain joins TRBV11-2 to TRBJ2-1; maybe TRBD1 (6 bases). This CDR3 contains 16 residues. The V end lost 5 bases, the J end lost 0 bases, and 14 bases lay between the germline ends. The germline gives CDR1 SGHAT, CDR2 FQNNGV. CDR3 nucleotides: TGTGCCAGCAGCAGAGTTGGGGGCAACTCCTACAATGAGCAGTTCTTC. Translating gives CASSRVGGNSYNEQFF.

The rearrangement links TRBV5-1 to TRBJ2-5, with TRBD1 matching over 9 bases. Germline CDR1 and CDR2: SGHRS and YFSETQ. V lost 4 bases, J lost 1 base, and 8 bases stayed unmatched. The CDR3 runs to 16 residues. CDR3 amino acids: CASSGAGTGSQETQYF. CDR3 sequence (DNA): TGCGCCAGCAGCGGAGCCGGGACAGGGTCCCAAGAGACCCAGTACTTC.

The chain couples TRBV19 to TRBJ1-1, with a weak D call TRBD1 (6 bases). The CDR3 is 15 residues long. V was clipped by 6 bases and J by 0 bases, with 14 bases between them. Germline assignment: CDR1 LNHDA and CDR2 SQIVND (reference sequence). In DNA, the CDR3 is TGTGCCAGTAGCGCCCAGGGGCAAGTGAACACTGAAGCTTTCTTT. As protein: CASSAQGQVNTEAFF.

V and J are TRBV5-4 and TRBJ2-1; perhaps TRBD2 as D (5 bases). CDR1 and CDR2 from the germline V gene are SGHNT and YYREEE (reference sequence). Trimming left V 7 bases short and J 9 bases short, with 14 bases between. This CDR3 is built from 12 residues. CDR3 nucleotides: TGTGCCAGCGAGGGAGAGGGTGTTGAGCAGTTCTTC. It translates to CASEGEGVEQFF.

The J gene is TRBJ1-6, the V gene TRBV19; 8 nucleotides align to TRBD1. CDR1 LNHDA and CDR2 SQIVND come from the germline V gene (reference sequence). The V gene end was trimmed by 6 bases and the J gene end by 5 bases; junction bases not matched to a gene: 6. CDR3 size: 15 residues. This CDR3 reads CASREDRANNSPLHF. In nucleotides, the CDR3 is TGTGCCAGTAGAGAGGACAGGGCGAATAATTCACCCCTCCACTTT.

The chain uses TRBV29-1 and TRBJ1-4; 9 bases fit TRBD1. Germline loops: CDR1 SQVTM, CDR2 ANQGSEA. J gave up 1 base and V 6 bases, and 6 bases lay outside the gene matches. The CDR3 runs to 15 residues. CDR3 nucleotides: TGCAGCGTGGGGGGACAGGGAGGAACTAATGAAAAACTGTTTTTT. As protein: CSVGGQGGTNEKLFF.

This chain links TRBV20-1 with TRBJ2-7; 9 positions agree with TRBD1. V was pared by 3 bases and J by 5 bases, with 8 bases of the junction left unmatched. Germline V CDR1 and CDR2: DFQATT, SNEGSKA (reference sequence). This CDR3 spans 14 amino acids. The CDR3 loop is CSASFGTGNHEQYF. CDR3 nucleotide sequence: TGCAGTGCTAGTTTTGGGACAGGGAACCACGAGCAGTACTTC.

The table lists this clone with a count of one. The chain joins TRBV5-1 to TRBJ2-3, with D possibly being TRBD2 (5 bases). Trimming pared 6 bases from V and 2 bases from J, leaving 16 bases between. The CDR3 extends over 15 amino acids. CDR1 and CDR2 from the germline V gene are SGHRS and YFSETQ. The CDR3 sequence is CASTARTGPTDTQYF. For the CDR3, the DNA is TGCGCCAGCACGGCACGGACTGGGCCCACAGATACGCAGTATTTT. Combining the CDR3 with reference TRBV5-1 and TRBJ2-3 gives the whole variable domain KAGVTQTPRYLIKTRGQQVTLSCSPISGHRSVSWYQQTPGQGLQFLFEYFSETQRNKGNFPGRFSGRQFSNSRSEMNVSTLELGDSALYLCASTARTGPTDTQYFGPGTRLTVL.

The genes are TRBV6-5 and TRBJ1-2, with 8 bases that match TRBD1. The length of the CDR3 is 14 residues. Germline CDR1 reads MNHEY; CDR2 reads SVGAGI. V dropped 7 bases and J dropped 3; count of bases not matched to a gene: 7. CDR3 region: CASTTGQDDYGYTF. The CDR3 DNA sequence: TGTGCCAGCACTACGGGACAGGACGACTATGGCTACACCTTC.

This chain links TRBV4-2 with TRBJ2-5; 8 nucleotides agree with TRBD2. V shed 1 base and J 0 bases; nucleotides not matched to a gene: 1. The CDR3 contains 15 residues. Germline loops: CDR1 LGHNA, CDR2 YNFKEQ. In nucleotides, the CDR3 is TGTGCCAGCAGCCAAGCGGGGGGGTACCAAGAGACCCAGTACTTC. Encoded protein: CASSQAGGYQETQYF.

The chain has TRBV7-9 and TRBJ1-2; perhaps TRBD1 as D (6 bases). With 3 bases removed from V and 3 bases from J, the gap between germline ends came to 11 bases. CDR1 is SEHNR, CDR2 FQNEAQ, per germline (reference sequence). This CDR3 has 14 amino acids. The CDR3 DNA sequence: TGTGCCAGCAGCTTTCCGGACAGCTACTATGGCTACACCTTC. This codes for CASSFPDSYYGYTF.

The CDR3 DNA sequence: TGTGCCAGCAGCGTAGGGCTAGCTTTAAGCACAGATACGCAGTATTTT. Protein sequence: CASSVGLALSTDTQYF. J is TRBJ2-3 and V is TRBV9; maybe TRBD2 (5 bases). CDR1 and CDR2 (germline): SGDLS, YYNGEE. This CDR3 is 16 amino acids long. V was shortened by 0 bases and J by 0 bases, with 11 bases between the two germline ends.